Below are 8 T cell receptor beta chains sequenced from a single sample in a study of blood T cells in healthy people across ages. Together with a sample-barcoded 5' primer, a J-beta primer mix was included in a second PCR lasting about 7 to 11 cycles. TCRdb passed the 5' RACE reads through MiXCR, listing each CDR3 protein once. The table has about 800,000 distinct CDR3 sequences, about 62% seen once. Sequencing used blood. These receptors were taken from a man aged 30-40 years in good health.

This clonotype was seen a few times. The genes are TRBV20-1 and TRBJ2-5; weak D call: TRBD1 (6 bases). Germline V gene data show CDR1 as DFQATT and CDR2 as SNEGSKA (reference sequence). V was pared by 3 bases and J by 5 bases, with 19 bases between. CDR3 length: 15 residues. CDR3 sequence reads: CSARGAKRRDETQYF. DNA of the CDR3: TGCAGTGCTAGGGGGGCCAAGAGAAGAGACGAGACCCAGTACTTC.

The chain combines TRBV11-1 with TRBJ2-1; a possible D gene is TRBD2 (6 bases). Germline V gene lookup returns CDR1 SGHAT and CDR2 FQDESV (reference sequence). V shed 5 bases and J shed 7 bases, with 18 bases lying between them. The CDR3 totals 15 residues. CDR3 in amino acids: CASSRGGTGSNEQFF. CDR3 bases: TGTGCCAGCAGCCGAGGTGGGACTGGGTCAAATGAGCAGTTCTTC.

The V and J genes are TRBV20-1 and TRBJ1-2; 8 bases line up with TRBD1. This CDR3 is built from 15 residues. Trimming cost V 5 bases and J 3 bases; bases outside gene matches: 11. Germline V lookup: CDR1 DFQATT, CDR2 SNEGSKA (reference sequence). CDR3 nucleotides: TGCAGTGCTCCAACCCCGGGACAGGAGGACTATGGCTACACCTTC. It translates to CSAPTPGQEDYGYTF.

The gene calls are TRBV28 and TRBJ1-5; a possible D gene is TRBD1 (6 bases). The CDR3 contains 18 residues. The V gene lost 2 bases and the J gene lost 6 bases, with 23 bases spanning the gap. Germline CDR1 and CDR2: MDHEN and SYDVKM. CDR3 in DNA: TGTGCCAGCAGTTTAATAGGGGGGAGGGGGTCCTCTTCTCAGCCCCAGCATTTT. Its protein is CASSLIGGRGSSSQPQHF. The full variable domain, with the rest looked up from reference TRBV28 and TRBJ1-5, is DVKVTQSSRYLVKRTGEKVFLECVQDMDHENMFWYRQDPGLGLRLIYFSYDVKMKEKGDIPEGYSVSREKKERFSLILESASTNQTSMYLCASSLIGGRGSSSQPQHFGDGTRLSIL.

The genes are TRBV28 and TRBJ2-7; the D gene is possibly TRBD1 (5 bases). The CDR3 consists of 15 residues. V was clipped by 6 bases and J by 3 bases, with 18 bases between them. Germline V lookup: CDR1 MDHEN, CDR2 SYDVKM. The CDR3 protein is CASRSGLLKSYEQYF. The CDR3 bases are TGTGCCAGCAGATCAGGGCTTCTGAAGAGCTACGAGCAGTACTTC.

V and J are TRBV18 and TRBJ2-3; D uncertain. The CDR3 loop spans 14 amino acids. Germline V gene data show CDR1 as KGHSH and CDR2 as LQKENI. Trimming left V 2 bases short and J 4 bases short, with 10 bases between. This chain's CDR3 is CASSPGPRADTQYF. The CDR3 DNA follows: TGTGCCAGCTCACCAGGGCCCCGTGCAGATACGCAGTATTTT.

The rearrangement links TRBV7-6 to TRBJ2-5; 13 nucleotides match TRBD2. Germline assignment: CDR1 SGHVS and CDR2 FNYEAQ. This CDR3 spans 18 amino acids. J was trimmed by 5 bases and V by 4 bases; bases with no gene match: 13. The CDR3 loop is CASSSGLAGVLGVETQYF. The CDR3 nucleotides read TGTGCCAGCAGCTCCGGACTAGCGGGGGTTTTGGGGGTGGAGACCCAGTACTTC.

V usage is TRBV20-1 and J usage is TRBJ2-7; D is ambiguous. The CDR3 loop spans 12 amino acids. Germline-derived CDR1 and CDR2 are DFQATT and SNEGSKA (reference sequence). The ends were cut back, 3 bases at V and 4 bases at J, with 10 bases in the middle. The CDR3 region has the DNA TGCAGTGCTAGTTACGAAGATTACGAGCAGTACTTC. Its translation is CSASYEDYEQYF.